The 30 T cell receptor beta chains in this list originate from one sample, sequenced in a study of blood T cell repertoires in COVID-19. Assay: immunoSEQ multiplex PCR; the TCRdb copy retains only in-frame clones and omits some. This table has approximately 200,000 clones, about 88% appearing once. The sequencing sample was made of peripheral blood. These receptors were collected from a woman in her 30s with active or convalescent COVID-19.

The chain couples TRBV19 to TRBJ1-3, with D possibly being TRBD1 (5 bases). The CDR3 is 17 amino acids. CDR1 is LNHDA, CDR2 SQIVND, per germline (reference sequence). Trimming took 3 bases from V and 5 from J, leaving 20 bases between them. The CDR3 sequence: CASSMNGQGKGRNTIYF. As DNA, the CDR3 is TGTGCCAGTAGTATGAACGGGCAGGGAAAGGGGAGAAACACCATATATTTT. Supplemented by reference TRBV19 and TRBJ1-3, the full variable domain reads DGGITQSPKYLFRKEGQNVTLSCEQNLNHDAMYWYRQDPGQGLRLIYYSQIVNDFQKGDIAEGYSVSREKKESFPLTVTSAQKNPTAFYLCASSMNGQGKGRNTIYFGEGSWLTVV.

The J gene is TRBJ1-5, the V gene TRBV6-5; the D is unclear. Per the germline V gene, CDR1 is MNHEY and CDR2 is SVGAGI. Trimming removed 2 bases from V and 5 bases from J, with 10 bases in between. The CDR3 totals 14 residues. The CDR3 is CASSYRSGDQPQHF. The DNA of the CDR3 is TGTGCCAGCAGTTACAGGTCCGGGGATCAGCCCCAGCATTTT.

V is TRBV19 and J is TRBJ1-2; 8 nucleotides agree with TRBD1. The V and J ends lost 6 bases and 3 bases, in that order; junction bases with no gene match: 6. In germline, CDR1 is LNHDA, CDR2 SQIVND (reference sequence). The CDR3 contains 14 residues. The CDR3 DNA reads as TGTGCCAGTAGGGCCCAGGGGGCGGACTATGGCTACACCTTC. This gives the protein CASRAQGADYGYTF.

This clone was observed a single time. The V and J genes are TRBV19 and TRBJ2-3, with TRBD1 matching over 9 bases. V shed 6 bases, J shed 4 bases, and the junction held 8 bases outside the gene matches. Looked up from germline, CDR1 is LNHDA and CDR2 is SQIVND (reference sequence). This CDR3 has 15 residues. The CDR3 sequence: CASRADRGLSDTQYF. CDR3 bases: TGTGCCAGTAGGGCGGACAGGGGTCTATCAGATACGCAGTATTTT.

This chain connects TRBV28 to TRBJ2-7; 11 nucleotides match TRBD2. Germline CDR1 MDHEN, CDR2 SYDVKM. CDR3 length equals 21 residues. Losses at the gene ends were 4 bases for V and 0 bases for J; bases not matched to a gene: 20. CDR3 amino acids: CASSSPMPRTSGSVNSYEQYF. The CDR3 nucleotides are TGTGCCAGCAGTTCCCCTATGCCGCGGACTAGCGGGTCCGTAAACTCCTACGAGCAGTACTTC.

The chain recombines TRBV14 with TRBJ1-6; the match to TRBD1 covers 8 bases. V lost 0 bases and J lost 4; bases outside the gene matches: 5. Germline loops: CDR1 SGHDN, CDR2 FVKESK. The CDR3 sequence is 17 residues long. The CDR3 sequence is CASSQDWTGPYNSPLHF. CDR3 bases: TGTGCCAGCAGCCAAGACTGGACAGGGCCTTATAATTCACCCCTCCACTTT.

The V call is TRBV19, the J call TRBJ1-1, with D tentatively TRBD1 (5 bases). The germline V gene has CDR1 LNHDA and CDR2 SQIVND (reference sequence). Trimming cost V 7 bases and J 1 base, with 10 bases left between them. This CDR3 region has 13 residues. Here the CDR3 DNA reads TGTGCCAGTACAGGGAGGGGGAACACTGAAGCTTTCTTT. Translated, it gives CASTGRGNTEAFF.

The V and J genes are TRBV2 and TRBJ1-3, with 11 bases fitting TRBD1. Germline CDR1 and CDR2: SNHLY and FYNNEI. This CDR3 comprises 15 residues. The V and J ends lost 7 bases and 3 bases, in that order; junction bases with no gene match: 5. Here the CDR3 reads CASTRDRGFGNTIYF. DNA of the CDR3: TGTGCCAGCACGAGGGACAGGGGGTTTGGAAACACCATATATTTT.

V gene TRBV3-1 (or the pseudogene TRBV3-2) combines with J gene TRBJ2-7; 8 nucleotides match TRBD1. Germline assignment: CDR1 LGHDT and CDR2 YNNKEL (reference sequence). There are 17 residues in the CDR3. The ends lost 1 base at V and 5 bases at J; junction bases unmatched: 13. The chain's CDR3 is CASSQVSRGPPDNEQYF. The CDR3, as DNA: TGTGCCAGCAGCCAAGTGTCCAGGGGGCCACCAGATAACGAGCAGTACTTC.

This chain uses TRBV15 with TRBJ1-5; unclear D gene. V lost 5 bases, J lost 2 bases, and 16 bases lay in between. CDR1 and CDR2 from the germline V gene are LNHNV and YYDKDF (reference sequence). There are 16 residues in the CDR3. The CDR3 region is CATSQRGRLGNQPQHF. The CDR3 DNA follows: TGTGCCACCAGCCAACGCGGCCGTCTCGGCAATCAGCCCCAGCATTTT.

This rearrangement joins TRBV29-1 to TRBJ2-1; 14 bases are shared with TRBD2. Germline V lookup: CDR1 SQVTM, CDR2 ANQGSEA. Trimming cost V 7 bases and J 7 bases; bases outside gene matches: 6. This CDR3 has 14 residues. CDR3 nucleotides: TGCAGCGGACTAGCGGGAGGGCCTGGAAATGAGCAGTTCTTC. It yields the protein CSGLAGGPGNEQFF.

J is TRBJ1-2 and V is TRBV27; a possible D gene is TRBD1 (5 bases). V lost 3 bases to trimming and J lost 2 bases, with 19 bases between them. This CDR3 comprises 17 residues. Germline-derived CDR1 and CDR2 are MNHEY and SMNVEV (reference sequence). The CDR3 loop is CASSFRNPGSSNYGYTF. CDR3 DNA sequence: TGTGCCAGCAGTTTTAGGAACCCAGGGTCATCAAACTATGGCTACACCTTC.

The chain employs TRBV5-5 and TRBJ2-3; weak D call: TRBD2 (6 bases). Trimming took 7 bases from V and 4 from J, leaving 19 bases between them. CDR1 SGHKS and CDR2 YYEKEE come from the germline V gene (reference sequence). This CDR3 comprises 15 residues. The CDR3 region has the DNA TGTGCCAGCTCCCGGGGGTCAGGAGAAGCAGATACGCAGTATTTT. Residues: CASSRGSGEADTQYF.

The chain joins TRBV11-2 to TRBJ2-1, with TRBD1 as a possible D gene (5 bases). V was cut by 4 bases and J by 6 bases, with 13 bases left in between. The germline V gene has CDR1 SGHAT and CDR2 FQNNGV. This CDR3 is 14 amino acids long. For the CDR3, the DNA is TGTGCCAGCAGCTCTTCGTCCAGGGTCAATGAGCAGTTCTTC. Translated: CASSSSSRVNEQFF.

V and J are TRBV5-1 and TRBJ2-1; TRBD1 is a possible D gene (5 bases). V gave up 1 base and J gave up 4 bases, with 9 bases separating them. CDR3 length: 14 amino acids. Germline CDR1 is SGHRS and CDR2 is YFSETQ. CDR3 DNA: TGCGCCAGCAGCTTGCTGGACAAGTACAATGAGCAGTTCTTC. As protein: CASSLLDKYNEQFF.

This chain links TRBV11-3 with TRBJ1-2; maybe TRBD1 (5 bases). Germline-derived CDR1 and CDR2 are SGHNT and YENEEA. The V gene lost 3 bases and the J gene lost 8 bases, with 13 bases spanning the gap. The CDR3 runs to 13 residues. The CDR3 bases are TGTGCCAGCAGCTTGTCGACAGTAGACGGCTACACCTTC. This encodes CASSLSTVDGYTF.

The rearrangement links TRBV11-2 to TRBJ2-1; a possible D gene is TRBD2 (6 bases). V gave up 4 bases and J gave up 8 bases, with 18 bases separating them. CDR3 length: 15 amino acids. Germline V gene lookup returns CDR1 SGHAT and CDR2 FQNNGV. CDR3 nucleotides: TGTGCCAGCAGCTCCACCGGGAGAGGGGAACATGAGCAGTTCTTC. It translates to CASSSTGRGEHEQFF.

The V call is TRBV11-2, the J call TRBJ1-2, with 9 positions matching TRBD1. The V gene's germline CDR1 is SGHAT and CDR2 FQNNGV. This CDR3 region has 15 residues. With 5 bases clipped from V and 2 bases from J, the junction kept 6 bases outside the gene matches. In DNA, the CDR3 is TGTGCCAGCAGCCTATTACAGGGGGCGAACTATGGCTACACCTTC. Amino acids: CASSLLQGANYGYTF. Full variable domain (outside the CDR3, taken from reference TRBV11-2 and TRBJ1-2): EAGVAQSPRYKIIEKRQSVAFWCNPISGHATLYWYQQILGQGPKLLIQFQNNGVVDDSQLPKDRFSAERLKGVDSTLKIQPAKLEDSAVYLCASSLLQGANYGYTFGSGTRLTVV.

The CDR3 here is CASSSTYLGGTDTQYF. CDR3 nucleotide sequence: TGTGCCAGCAGTTCGACTTACCTCGGGGGCACAGATACGCAGTATTTT. The chain carries TRBV27 and TRBJ2-3; tentatively, D is TRBD2 (5 bases). Trimming left V 4 bases short and J 1 base short, with 15 bases between. There are 16 residues in the CDR3. The germline V gene has CDR1 MNHEY and CDR2 SMNVEV (reference sequence).

The rearrangement joins TRBV7-2 to TRBJ2-1; tentatively, D is TRBD2 (6 bases). This CDR3 is 15 amino acids long. V was cut by 1 base and J by 1 base, with 8 bases left in between. Germline CDR1 reads SGHTA; CDR2 reads FQGNSA. The CDR3 spells CASSLGLASYNEQFF. The CDR3 nucleotides are TGTGCCAGCAGCTTAGGCCTAGCGTCCTACAATGAGCAGTTCTTC.

This clone has only one observation. The chain combines TRBV5-1 with TRBJ2-3, with D maybe TRBD1 (5 bases). Germline CDR1 reads SGHRS; CDR2 reads YFSETQ. The CDR3 runs 17 residues. V was shortened by 0 bases and J by 1 base, with 15 bases between the two germline ends. This chain's CDR3 is CASSLVAGFLGTDTQYF. CDR3 nucleotides: TGCGCCAGCAGCTTGGTAGCAGGGTTTTTAGGCACAGATACGCAGTATTTT.

The chain joins TRBV28 to TRBJ1-1; no definite D call. Germline CDR1 MDHEN, CDR2 SYDVKM. The V and J ends lost 10 bases and 5 bases respectively, with 11 bases between them. The CDR3 totals 11 residues. The chain's CDR3 is CATLPGTEAFF. The CDR3 nucleotides read TGTGCCACCCTGCCGGGGACTGAAGCTTTCTTT.

J is TRBJ1-5 and V is TRBV7-8, with 7 bases aligning to TRBD1. The V gene end was trimmed by 1 base and the J gene end by 2 bases; junction bases not matched to a gene: 11. Germline-derived CDR1 and CDR2 are SGHVS and FQNEAQ. The CDR3 consists of 18 residues. The CDR3 region is CASSLGARGRGGNQPQHF. DNA for the CDR3: TGTGCCAGCAGCTTAGGGGCCAGGGGGAGAGGTGGCAATCAGCCCCAGCATTTT.

Here the CDR3 reads CASSPGQGINYGYTF. As DNA, the CDR3 is TGCGCCAGCAGCCCGGGACAGGGCATCAACTATGGCTACACCTTC. The V gene is TRBV5-1, the J gene TRBJ1-2; 9 nucleotides match TRBD1. V trimming: 4 bases; J trimming: 2 bases; junction bases outside the gene matches: 6. This CDR3 comprises 15 residues. CDR1 is SGHRS, CDR2 YFSETQ, per germline.

The rearrangement uses TRBV6-5 and TRBJ1-4, with 10 bases matching TRBD1. Germline V CDR1 and CDR2: MNHEY, SVGAGI. Trimming removed 9 bases from V and 8 bases from J; junction bases left unmatched: 9. The CDR3 consists of 14 residues. Here the CDR3 reads CASLDRGLGEKLFF. CDR3 coding DNA: TGTGCCAGTCTTGACAGGGGGCTGGGAGAAAAACTGTTTTTT.

The chain carries TRBV28 and TRBJ1-2; 7 positions agree with TRBD1. Germline lookup yields CDR1 MDHEN and CDR2 SYDVKM. The CDR3 is 15 residues long. Trimming cost V 5 bases and J 6 bases; bases outside gene matches: 12. The CDR3 spells CASSPGGSRGDGYTF. The DNA of the CDR3 is TGTGCCAGCAGTCCTGGTGGGTCCAGGGGGGATGGCTACACCTTC.

The chain has TRBV6-1 and TRBJ2-7; 9 positions agree with TRBD2. This CDR3 comprises 15 residues. The germline CDR1 and CDR2 sequences are MNHNS and SASEGT. Trimming at V came to 2 bases and at J to 3 bases, leaving 5 bases not matched to a gene. CDR3 coding DNA: TGTGCCAGCAGTGAAATTTCAGCGGGAGGCTACGAGCAGTACTTC. It translates to CASSEISAGGYEQYF.

This clone was observed a handful of times. The chain has TRBV3-1 (or the pseudogene TRBV3-2) and TRBJ1-4, with 7 bases matching TRBD1. The trim removed 6 bases at V and 5 bases at J, leaving 6 bases unmatched. CDR1 and CDR2 from the germline V gene are LGHDT and YNNKEL (reference sequence). This CDR3 contains 14 residues. CDR3 bases: TGTGCCAGCAGGCCCGGGACAGACAATGAAAAACTGTTTTTT. Its protein is CASRPGTDNEKLFF.

The gene calls are TRBV12-3 or TRBV12-4 and TRBJ2-5; D perhaps matches TRBD2 (6 bases). Trimming removed 0 bases at V and 4 bases at J, with 6 bases between. This CDR3 spans 13 amino acids. The CDR3 reads CASSLAEGETQYF. CDR3 coding DNA: TGTGCCAGCAGTTTAGCGGAGGGAGAGACCCAGTACTTC.

The chain recombines TRBV11-2 with TRBJ2-3; 7 bases align to TRBD1. CDR3 size: 16 residues. CDR1 is SGHAT and CDR2 is FQNNGV in the germline V gene. Trimming took 2 bases from V and 2 from J; bases not matched to a gene: 7. The CDR3 protein is CASSLYRTGLTDTQYF. DNA of the CDR3: TGTGCCAGCAGCTTATATCGGACAGGACTCACAGATACGCAGTATTTT.